This is a list of T cell receptor beta chains from one sample in a study of T cell responses to AZD1222 COVID-19 vaccine. TCRdb keeps only in-frame clones here, not all; method: immunoSEQ multiplex PCR. The sample lists 180,000 or so clones, about 91% seen once, with under 1.5% in the top ten. This material consisted of peripheral blood, taken 28 days after the second AZD1222 dose. These receptors originate from an adult who received the AZD1222 COVID-19 vaccine. Each CDR3 is given with its conserved first and last residue. The D gene is left open where the match is weak. Some rows have no size entry. The others give once, few or many, or a class for an expanded clone.

abundance | len | d_gene | j_gene | v_gene | CDR3aa | CDR3nt
. | 15 | . | TRBJ1-1 | TRBV29-1 | CSVSDRLRKNTEAFF | TGCAGCGTTTCGGACCGCCTTAGGAAGAACACTGAAGCTTTCTTT
. | 16 | . | TRBJ1-2 | TRBV28 | CASSLLGRDEVDGYTF | TGTGCCAGCAGTTTATTAGGCAGGGACGAGGTAGATGGCTACACCTTC
. | 15 | TRBD1 | TRBJ1-2 | TRBV6-5 | CASSYSGTGNYGYTF | TGTGCCAGCAGTTACTCCGGGACAGGGAACTATGGCTACACCTTC
. | 15 | . | TRBJ2-7 | TRBV18 | CASSPLSGDSYEQYF | TGTGCCAGCTCACCCCTGTCGGGGGATTCCTACGAGCAGTACTTC
. | 15 | . | TRBJ1-5 | TRBV7-9 | CASSNQDRSNQPQHF | TGTGCCAGCAGCAATCAGGACAGATCCAATCAGCCCCAGCATTTT
. | 16 | TRBD1 | TRBJ1-1 | TRBV10-3 | CAIKTQETGQNTEAFF | TGTGCCATCAAAACACAGGAGACAGGGCAGAACACTGAAGCTTTCTTT
. | 15 | TRBD1 | TRBJ1-1 | TRBV5-1 | CASSRTGLGNTEAFF | TGCGCCAGCAGCAGGACAGGGTTAGGGAACACTGAAGCTTTCTTT
few | 14 | . | TRBJ1-3 | TRBV7-9 | CASSSRQGVYTIYF | TGTGCCAGCAGCTCGAGGCAGGGCGTATACACCATATATTTT
. | 16 | TRBD1 | TRBJ1-4 | TRBV30 | CAWSGGTGQPNEKLFF | TGTGCCTGGAGTGGGGGGACGGGACAGCCGAATGAAAAACTGTTTTTT
. | 17 | TRBD2 | TRBJ2-1 | TRBV7-3 | CASSLLAGAGSYNEQFF | TGTGCCAGCAGCCTACTAGCGGGTGCAGGTTCCTACAATGAGCAGTTCTTC
. | 12 | . | TRBJ2-2 | TRBV12-3/TRBV12-4 | CASSLGGGELFF | TGTGCCAGCAGTTTAGGGGGCGGGGAGCTGTTTTTT